This T cell receptor (beta chain) derives from a study of blood T cells in healthy people across ages. This clonotype was observed a handful of times. Sample-barcoded 5' priming and a J-beta primer mix drove a second PCR of roughly 7 to 11 cycles. TCRdb re-analysed the 5' RACE reads in MiXCR, keeping a single row per CDR3 protein. The sample contains 600,000 to 900,000 distinct CDR3 sequences, roughly 24% of which appear only once. Germline CDR1 SQVTM, CDR2 ANQGSEA. The CDR3 runs to 12 residues. A further study also used this sample, focusing on T cells of mothers and their children. That work contributes: Healthy Caucasian mothers, a few in number, and their six children were the donors. For the second PCR, the M1S primer put in sample barcodes and 2-4 random nucleotides.

The TCR sequence derives from a boy younger than 18 in good health. The chain is built from TRBV29-1 and TRBJ2-5, with D perhaps given as TRBD1 or TRBD2 (6 bases each). The last part of the DNA fits TRBJ2-1 better; the J call may be wrong. Specimen: blood. This chain's CDR3 is CSVEQGGYEQFF. The CDR3 nucleotides read TGCAGCGTTGAACAAGGGGGGTATGAGCAGTTCTTC.